This TCR beta chain was obtained from a study of blood T cell repertoires in COVID-19. Assay used: immunoSEQ multiplex PCR; TCRdb lists only in-frame clones, some missing. This sample yields some 150,000 clones, of which around 84% are seen a single time; under 2.5% belongs to the top ten. The CDR3 consists of 16 residues. V gave up 1 base and J gave up 0 bases, with 11 bases separating them. Germline loops: CDR1 SGHVS, CDR2 FQNEAQ. A note on this clone: This sample also contains other DNA sequences that code for the same CDR3.

Sequences were obtained from peripheral blood. The sequence came from a man aged 70 or older with acute or convalescent COVID-19. V usage is TRBV7-8 and J usage is TRBJ2-3, with a weak D call TRBD2 (5 bases). The CDR3 coding sequence is TGTGCCAGCAGCTTAGTGAGTGGCGGGAGCACAGATACGCAGTATTTT. Translating gives CASSLVSGGSTDTQYF.